This is a list of T cell receptor beta chains from one sample in a study of blood T cell repertoires in COVID-19. The method was immunoSEQ multiplex PCR; TCRdb's version includes in-frame clones alone and lacks a portion of them. The sample comprises roughly 250,000 clones, roughly nine tenths of which are singletons, and over 9.5% rests with the top ten. The sequencing input was peripheral blood. Every receptor here comes from a woman aged 25 to 45 with COVID-19, enrolled during active disease. Both conserved end residues are part of each CDR3. The order of the fields is clone size, V gene, J gene, D gene, CDR3 DNA, CDR3 protein. A D gene is named only where the DNA matches it firmly. Only part of the rows carry a size: once, few, many, or a class if the clone is expanded.

size: NA; V: TRBV5-6; J: TRBJ1-5; D: NA; DNA: TGTGCCAGCAGCTGGCAGGGCCAGCCCCAGCATTTT; CDR3: CASSWQGQPQHF
size: once; V: TRBV7-9; J: TRBJ1-2; D: NA; DNA: TGTGCCAGCACCGGCCAGGGGTCCTATGGCTACACCTTC; CDR3: CASTGQGSYGYTF
size: few; V: TRBV7-9; J: TRBJ1-5; D: TRBD1; DNA: TGTGCCAGCCCTATAACCCCGGGACAGGCTATGCAGCCCCAGCATTTT; CDR3: CASPITPGQAMQPQHF
size: NA; V: TRBV7-2; J: TRBJ1-5; D: NA; DNA: TGTGCCAGCAGCTTAGAAGCTCAGCCCCAGCATTTT; CDR3: CASSLEAQPQHF
size: NA; V: TRBV5-4; J: TRBJ1-1; D: NA; DNA: TGTGCCAGCAGCTTGGGGAGGGGCACTGAAGCTTTCTTT; CDR3: CASSLGRGTEAFF
size: NA; V: TRBV3-1/TRBV3-2; J: TRBJ2-7; D: NA; DNA: TGTGCCACCAACGGGTGGGTAGCTCCATACGAGCAGTACTTC; CDR3: CATNGWVAPYEQYF
size: NA; V: TRBV13; J: TRBJ1-2; D: NA; DNA: TGTGCCAGCAGCTTAGGGGACAGCCCTAACTATGGCTACACCTTC; CDR3: CASSLGDSPNYGYTF
size: NA; V: TRBV29-1; J: TRBJ2-7; D: NA; DNA: TGCAGCGTTGCTCTAGGGGGGGACTACGAGCAGTACTTC; CDR3: CSVALGGDYEQYF
size: NA; V: TRBV4-1; J: TRBJ2-1; D: TRBD2; DNA: TGCGCCAGCAGCCAAGATCAGGAAGCGGGGGAGCACAATGAGCAGTTCTTC; CDR3: CASSQDQEAGEHNEQFF
size: NA; V: TRBV3-1/TRBV3-2; J: TRBJ2-3; D: NA; DNA: TGTGCCAGCAGCCAAGATTACCGGGATTTATCGACAGATACGCAGTATTTT; CDR3: CASSQDYRDLSTDTQYF
size: NA; V: TRBV19; J: TRBJ2-7; D: NA; DNA: TGTGCCAGTAGTATAGGACAGATCTACGAGCAGTACTTC; CDR3: CASSIGQIYEQYF
size: NA; V: TRBV7-9; J: TRBJ2-1; D: NA; DNA: TGTGCCAGCAGCCAAGACTTGGGGGGGCCTTGGGATGAGCAGTTCTTC; CDR3: CASSQDLGGPWDEQFF
size: few; V: TRBV30; J: TRBJ1-2; D: NA; DNA: TGTGCCTGGAGTGGCCGACAAGCTTACTACACCTTC; CDR3: CAWSGRQAYYTF
size: NA; V: TRBV24-1; J: TRBJ2-2; D: TRBD2; DNA: TGTGCCACCAGTCCCCGGGAGGGGGTTGAGAACACCGGGGAGCTGTTTTTT; CDR3: CATSPREGVENTGELFF
size: NA; V: TRBV7-9; J: TRBJ1-6; D: TRBD1; DNA: TGTGCCAGCAGCTTAGCGGGACAGGGGCACTCACCCCTCCACTTT; CDR3: CASSLAGQGHSPLHF
size: NA; V: TRBV9; J: TRBJ2-4; D: NA; DNA: TGTGCCAGCAGCGTAGTTGGAGACCCTACGCTGGGCATTCAGTACTTC; CDR3: CASSVVGDPTLGIQYF
size: few; V: TRBV27; J: TRBJ2-7; D: NA; DNA: TGTGCCAGCAGTTTCACCGCCGGGACACCCGCCTACGAGCAGTACTTC; CDR3: CASSFTAGTPAYEQYF
size: NA; V: TRBV7-2; J: TRBJ1-1; D: TRBD1; DNA: TGTGCCAGCAGCTTAGGGGCAGGGGGTGGAACTGAAGCTTTCTTT; CDR3: CASSLGAGGGTEAFF
size: few; V: TRBV5-1; J: TRBJ2-7; D: NA; DNA: TGCGCCAGCAGCCTTACGGGACTCGAGGCCTACGAGCAGTACTTC; CDR3: CASSLTGLEAYEQYF
size: NA; V: TRBV2; J: TRBJ1-3; D: NA; DNA: TGTGCCAGCAGCCCCACCGGGGGAGTTGGAAACACCATATATTTT; CDR3: CASSPTGGVGNTIYF
size: NA; V: TRBV5-5; J: TRBJ1-5; D: NA; DNA: TGTGCCAGCAGCTTGCTTTCGGGAAGCAATCAGCCCCAGCATTTT; CDR3: CASSLLSGSNQPQHF
size: NA; V: TRBV3-1/TRBV3-2; J: TRBJ1-5; D: TRBD1; DNA: TGTGCCAGCAGCAGGGACAGGGGTCAGCCCCAGCATTTT; CDR3: CASSRDRGQPQHF
size: NA; V: TRBV19; J: TRBJ2-4; D: TRBD2; DNA: TGTGCCAGTAGTAGGGGACTAGCGGGGGGGCTAGCCAAAAACATTCAGTACTTC; CDR3: CASSRGLAGGLAKNIQYF
size: NA; V: TRBV7-2; J: TRBJ2-3; D: NA; DNA: TGTGCCAGCAGCTTAGGCGTTACCCGCCCCTATTTT; CDR3: CASSLGVTRPYF
size: NA; V: TRBV4-1; J: TRBJ2-5; D: TRBD2; DNA: TGCGCCAGCAGCCAAGACGCACGGGGGGGCAGGGAGGAGACCCAGTACTTC; CDR3: CASSQDARGGREETQYF
size: NA; V: TRBV27; J: TRBJ2-7; D: NA; DNA: TGTGCCAGCAGTCGGGTAGGGGTGGCCTACGAGCAGTACTTC; CDR3: CASSRVGVAYEQYF
size: NA; V: TRBV28; J: TRBJ2-7; D: NA; DNA: TGTGCCAGCAGTTCGCGGGCGTCACATCCGCCCGGAGGGCTATTC; CDR3: CASSSRASHPPGGLF
size: NA; V: TRBV19; J: TRBJ1-2; D: NA; DNA: TGTGCCAGTAGTCCGCAGGGGACTAACTATGGCTACACCTTC; CDR3: CASSPQGTNYGYTF
size: once; V: TRBV21-1; J: TRBJ1-4; D: NA; DNA: TGTGCCAGCAGCAAGACTCGGGGTTCGAAGAATGAAAAACTGTTTTTT; CDR3: CASSKTRGSKNEKLFF
size: NA; V: TRBV4-1; J: TRBJ2-2; D: NA; DNA: TGCGCCAGCAGCCCTCAAACAGCGAACACCGGGGAGCTGTTTTTT; CDR3: CASSPQTANTGELFF
size: few; V: TRBV21-1; J: TRBJ2-7; D: NA; DNA: TGTGCCAGCAGCAAGCTGGCTAGCGGGGACGAGCAGTACTTC; CDR3: CASSKLASGDEQYF
size: NA; V: TRBV18; J: TRBJ2-7; D: NA; DNA: TGTGCCAGCTCACCACCCGCTTGGGCAGGGGGGTCCTACGAGCAGTACTTC; CDR3: CASSPPAWAGGSYEQYF
size: NA; V: TRBV11-2; J: TRBJ1-1; D: TRBD1; DNA: TGTGCCAGCAGCACCCGTCCCGGGACAGTGAACACTGAAGCTTTCTTT; CDR3: CASSTRPGTVNTEAFF
size: once; V: TRBV11-2; J: TRBJ1-1; D: NA; DNA: TGTGCCAGCAGGCGGCCTTTTCGGGGGACTGAAGCTTTCTTT; CDR3: CASRRPFRGTEAFF
size: NA; V: TRBV5-1; J: TRBJ1-2; D: TRBD1; DNA: TGCGCCAGCAGCCAAGGACAGGGGCCTTATGGCTACACCTTC; CDR3: CASSQGQGPYGYTF
size: NA; V: TRBV4-1; J: TRBJ2-1; D: NA; DNA: TGCGCCAGCAGCCAACCATATTTAGATGAGCAGTTCTTC; CDR3: CASSQPYLDEQFF
size: NA; V: TRBV30; J: TRBJ2-1; D: NA; DNA: TGTGCCTGGAGTCCCGCGTGGGGCGCCTACAATGAGCAGTTCTTC; CDR3: CAWSPAWGAYNEQFF
size: once; V: TRBV3-1/TRBV3-2; J: TRBJ2-7; D: TRBD1; DNA: TGTGCCAGCAGCCACTACAGGACAGGTCGGGGCTACGAGCAGTACTTC; CDR3: CASSHYRTGRGYEQYF
size: NA; V: TRBV11-1; J: TRBJ1-1; D: TRBD1; DNA: TGTGCCAGCAGCGCATCCGGGACAGGGGATTGGGCTTTCTTT; CDR3: CASSASGTGDWAFF
size: NA; V: TRBV7-2; J: TRBJ2-7; D: TRBD2; DNA: TGTGCCAGCAGCATACTAGCGGAGATATACGAGCAGTACTTC; CDR3: CASSILAEIYEQYF
size: few; V: TRBV19; J: TRBJ1-1; D: NA; DNA: TGTGCCAGCAACGCGGGAGTTTGGGGGACTGAAGCTTTCTTT; CDR3: CASNAGVWGTEAFF
size: NA; V: TRBV5-1; J: TRBJ2-7; D: TRBD2; DNA: TGCGCCAGCAGACCGGGGGGGAACTCCTACGAGCAGTACTTC; CDR3: CASRPGGNSYEQYF
size: NA; V: TRBV11-2; J: TRBJ2-7; D: TRBD2; DNA: TGTGCCAGCAGCTTTCGGACTAGCTTGCGCGAGCAGTACTTC; CDR3: CASSFRTSLREQYF
size: NA; V: TRBV10-1; J: TRBJ2-3; D: TRBD1; DNA: TGCGCCAGCAGTGAGTGGCGACAGGGGTCAGATACGCAGTATTTT; CDR3: CASSEWRQGSDTQYF
size: NA; V: TRBV20-1; J: TRBJ2-7; D: NA; DNA: TGCAGTGCTCCCGGGGGGCACGAGCAGTACTTC; CDR3: CSAPGGHEQYF
size: NA; V: TRBV6-5; J: TRBJ2-7; D: TRBD1; DNA: TGTGCCAGCAGGGAGGACAGGGGTGTCTACGAGCAGTACTTC; CDR3: CASREDRGVYEQYF
size: NA; V: TRBV28; J: TRBJ1-1; D: NA; DNA: TGTGCCAGCAGTTTTCAGGGGCTTGGGGACACTGAAGCTTTCTTT; CDR3: CASSFQGLGDTEAFF
size: once; V: TRBV11-3; J: TRBJ2-1; D: NA; DNA: TGTGCCAGCAGCTTAGAGGGGACAACAGCAAATGAGCAGTTCTTC; CDR3: CASSLEGTTANEQFF
size: NA; V: TRBV10-1; J: TRBJ2-5; D: TRBD2; DNA: TGCGCCAGCAGTGGGACTAGCGGTCCTCAAGAGACCCAGTACTTC; CDR3: CASSGTSGPQETQYF
size: NA; V: TRBV28; J: TRBJ1-2; D: NA; DNA: TGTGCCACCTCTAAGGGGGGGACCTATGGCTACACCTTC; CDR3: CATSKGGTYGYTF